The entry below gives a single TCR beta chain sequence along with its context. Produced via immunoSEQ multiplex PCR; TCRdb's table is partial and in-frame only. The sample has a few hundred thousand clones; about 90% are singletons. J gave up 2 bases and V 8 bases, and 8 bases lay outside the gene matches. The CDR3 is made up of 14 amino acids. Germline loops: CDR1 MNHEY, CDR2 SMNVEV (reference sequence). The sample belongs to a study of blood T cell repertoires in COVID-19. Source material: PBMCs or T cells enriched from blood (not recorded which). The chain carries TRBV27 and TRBJ2-7, with 8 bases lining up with TRBD2. The clonotype comes from a woman in her twenties or thirties who had recovered from COVID-19. CDR3 in amino acids: CASRTGGVAYEQYF. The CDR3 nucleotides read TGTGCCAGCCGCACGGGGGGGGTAGCCTACGAGCAGTACTTC.